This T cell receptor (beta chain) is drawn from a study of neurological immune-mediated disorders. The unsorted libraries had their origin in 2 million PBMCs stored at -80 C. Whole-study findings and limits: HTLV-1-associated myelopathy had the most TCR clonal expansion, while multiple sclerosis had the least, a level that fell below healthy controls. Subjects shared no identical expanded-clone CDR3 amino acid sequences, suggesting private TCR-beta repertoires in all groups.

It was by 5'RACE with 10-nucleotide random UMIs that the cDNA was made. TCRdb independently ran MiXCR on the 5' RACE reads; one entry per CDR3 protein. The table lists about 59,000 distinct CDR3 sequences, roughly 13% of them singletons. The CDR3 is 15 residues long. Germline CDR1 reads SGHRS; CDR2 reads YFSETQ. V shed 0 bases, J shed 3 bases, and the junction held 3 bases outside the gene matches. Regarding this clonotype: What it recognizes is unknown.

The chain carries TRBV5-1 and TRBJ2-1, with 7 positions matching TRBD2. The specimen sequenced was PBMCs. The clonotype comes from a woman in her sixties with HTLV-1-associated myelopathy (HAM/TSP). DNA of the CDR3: TGCGCCAGCAGCTTGGGTGCGGGAGACTACAATGAGCAGTTCTTC. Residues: CASSLGAGDYNEQFF.